Each of the 15 T cell receptor beta chains below was sequenced from the same sample in a study of T cell changes during pregnancy in multiple sclerosis. Assay: immunoSEQ multiplex PCR; the TCRdb copy retains only in-frame clones and omits some. The repertoire includes 46,000 or so clones, 85% to 95% of them detected once, and approximately 4% sits in the top ten. This material consisted of CD8+ T cells from peripheral blood mononuclear cells, taken after pregnancy. Source of these receptors: a female donor with multiple sclerosis, enrolled in a pregnancy study.

The chain recombines TRBV7-9 with TRBJ1-1; no clear D. This CDR3 is built from 14 residues. V was trimmed by 1 base and J by 6 bases, leaving 12 bases between them. CDR1 SEHNR and CDR2 FQNEAQ come from the germline V gene (reference sequence). DNA for the CDR3: TGTGCCAGCAGCTTAGGTGGAATCCAGGCTGAAGCTTTCTTT. It is translated as CASSLGGIQAEAFF.

V is TRBV19 and J is TRBJ2-3, with 12 bases fitting TRBD2. Trimming cost V 6 bases and J 2 bases; bases outside gene matches: 6. The germline V gene has CDR1 LNHDA and CDR2 SQIVND (reference sequence). The CDR3 covers 16 residues. The CDR3: CASRGLAGTNTDTQYF. The CDR3 DNA is TGTGCCAGTAGAGGACTAGCGGGGACAAACACAGATACGCAGTATTTT.

The chain links TRBV4-1 to TRBJ1-1, with a weak D call TRBD1 (6 bases). V lost 1 base, J lost 5 bases, and 11 bases lay in between. Germline CDR1 reads MGHRA; CDR2 reads YSYEKL. The CDR3 covers 14 residues. The CDR3 coding sequence is TGCGCCAGCAGCCAAGCAGGGGTTCGAACTGAAGCTTTCTTT. It encodes CASSQAGVRTEAFF.

This chain connects TRBV27 to TRBJ2-7; possibly TRBD1 for D (5 bases). This CDR3 has 13 residues. Germline V gene data show CDR1 as MNHEY and CDR2 as SMNVEV (reference sequence). V gave up 3 bases and J gave up 1 base, with 7 bases separating them. The chain's CDR3 is CASSLRQSYEQYF. The CDR3 DNA follows: TGTGCCAGCAGTTTGAGACAGTCCTACGAGCAGTACTTC.

V usage is TRBV4-1 and J usage is TRBJ1-6; 7 positions agree with TRBD1. The CDR3 runs 15 residues. The V segment lost 7 bases and the J segment 1 base; nucleotides outside the gene matches: 4. Germline CDR1 reads MGHRA; CDR2 reads YSYEKL. The CDR3 sequence: CASTRQGSYNSPLHF. CDR3 coding DNA: TGCGCCAGCACCCGACAGGGTTCCTATAATTCACCCCTCCACTTT.

The CDR3 loop is CASSTLLGGAVAYEQYF. In DNA, the CDR3 is TGTGCCAGTAGTACACTCTTAGGGGGCGCGGTTGCCTACGAGCAGTACTTC. The rearrangement uses TRBV19 and TRBJ2-7, with 7 nucleotides matching TRBD1. Germline trimming cut 4 bases from V and 2 bases from J; bases unmatched to any gene: 14. Germline CDR1 is LNHDA and CDR2 is SQIVND (reference sequence). The CDR3 loop spans 17 amino acids.

The chain couples TRBV11-2 to TRBJ2-7; no clear D. The CDR3 is made up of 14 amino acids. CDR1 SGHAT and CDR2 FQNNGV come from the germline V gene. V lost 5 bases, J lost 4 bases, and 15 bases lay in between. The CDR3 DNA reads TGTGCCAGCAGCCCGCCCGGAGCTATTTACGAGCAGTACTTC. Protein product: CASSPPGAIYEQYF.

The chain recombines TRBV19 with TRBJ2-3; tentative D call: TRBD1 (6 bases). The CDR3 length is 18 residues. The ends were cut back, 6 bases at V and 3 bases at J, with 25 bases in the middle. CDR1 LNHDA and CDR2 SQIVND come from the germline V gene (reference sequence). In nucleotides, the CDR3 is TGTGCCAGTAGGGCCACGGACAGCCATGGTATCTTAACAGATACGCAGTATTTT. Encoded protein: CASRATDSHGILTDTQYF.

DNA of the CDR3: TGTGCCAGCAGCCCCCCCGGGACTAGGGCCCAAGAGACCCAGTACTTC. Translation: CASSPPGTRAQETQYF. The genes are TRBV7-9 and TRBJ2-5; 8 bases agree with TRBD2. Trimming at V came to 5 bases and at J to 1 base, leaving 9 bases not matched to a gene. CDR1 is SEHNR and CDR2 is FQNEAQ in the germline V gene (reference sequence). CDR3 length equals 16 residues.

The chain couples TRBV2 to TRBJ2-2; possible D gene TRBD1, 5 bases. Trimming took off 10 bases at V and 5 bases at J, with 11 bases between the two ends. The CDR3 sequence is 12 residues long. The germline V gene encodes CDR1 SNHLY and CDR2 FYNNEI. The CDR3 region is CAILQATGELFF. CDR3 bases: TGTGCCATCCTACAGGCGACCGGGGAGCTGTTTTTT.

The J gene is TRBJ2-7, the V gene TRBV6-5; the D gene is possibly TRBD2 (6 bases). CDR3 size: 15 residues. From germline, CDR1 is MNHEY and CDR2 SVGAGI. V was clipped by 5 bases and J by 3 bases, with 17 bases between them. CDR3 in amino acids: CASSPDGSPGYEQYF. For the CDR3, the DNA is TGTGCCAGCAGTCCCGACGGGAGTCCGGGCTACGAGCAGTACTTC.

The CDR3 DNA is TGTGCCAGCAGCCTCCTTAAGGGGAGGAATCAGCCCCAGCATTTT. Its translation: CASSLLKGRNQPQHF. V and J are TRBV6-1 and TRBJ1-5; maybe TRBD1 (5 bases). The V end was cut by 6 bases, the J end by 4 bases, with 16 bases between. Per the germline V gene, CDR1 is MNHNS and CDR2 is SASEGT. This CDR3 is built from 15 residues.

This clone was observed once. The chain uses TRBV6-6 and TRBJ1-5, with D possibly TRBD1 on 6 matching bases. V lost 8 bases, J lost 7 bases, and 21 bases lay in between. This CDR3 region has 15 residues. From germline, CDR1 is MNHNY and CDR2 SVGAGI (reference sequence). The CDR3 nucleotides are TGTGCCAGCCGGACCGGGGGGGCCGCCGGGCAGCCCCAGCATTTT. This translates into CASRTGGAAGQPQHF.

This rearrangement joins TRBV7-9 to TRBJ1-2, with TRBD1 matching 7 bases. The CDR3 is made up of 15 amino acids. From germline, CDR1 is SEHNR and CDR2 FQNEAQ (reference sequence). V shed 5 bases, J shed 4 bases, and the junction held 10 bases outside the gene matches. The CDR3 DNA reads as TGTGCCAGCAGCCCCCGACCGACAGGGAGCTATGGCTACACCTTC. Its translation: CASSPRPTGSYGYTF.

This chain uses TRBV6-5 with TRBJ1-4; no firm D call. V was trimmed by 4 bases and J by 4 bases, leaving 7 bases between them. Per germline, CDR1 MNHEY and CDR2 SVGAGI. The CDR3 totals 13 residues. In nucleotides, the CDR3 is TGTGCCAGCAGTTCGGGGATTAATGAAAAACTGTTTTTT. Amino acid sequence: CASSSGINEKLFF.